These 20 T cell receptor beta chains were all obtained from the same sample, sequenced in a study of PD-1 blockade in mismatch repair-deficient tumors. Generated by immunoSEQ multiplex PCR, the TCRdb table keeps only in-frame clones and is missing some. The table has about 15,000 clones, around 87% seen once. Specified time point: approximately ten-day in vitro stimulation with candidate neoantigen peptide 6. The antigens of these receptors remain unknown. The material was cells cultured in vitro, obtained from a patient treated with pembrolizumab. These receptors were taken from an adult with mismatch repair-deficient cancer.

The CDR3 sequence is CASSGEAQETQYF. The CDR3 nucleotides are TGCGCCAGCAGCGGCGAAGCTCAAGAGACCCAGTACTTC. The genes are TRBV5-1 and TRBJ2-5; the D is unclear. The V gene lost 4 bases and the J gene lost 2 bases, with 9 bases spanning the gap. The CDR3 loop spans 13 amino acids. Looked up from germline, CDR1 is SGHRS and CDR2 is YFSETQ.

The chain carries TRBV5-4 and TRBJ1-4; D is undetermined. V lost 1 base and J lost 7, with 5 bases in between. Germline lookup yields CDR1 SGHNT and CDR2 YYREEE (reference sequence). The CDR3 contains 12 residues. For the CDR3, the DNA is TGTGCCAGCAGCTTGACGAGTGAAAAACTGTTTTTT. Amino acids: CASSLTSEKLFF.

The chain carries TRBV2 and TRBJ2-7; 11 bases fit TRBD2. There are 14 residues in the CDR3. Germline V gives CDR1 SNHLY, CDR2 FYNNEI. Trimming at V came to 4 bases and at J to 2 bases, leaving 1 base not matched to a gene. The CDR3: CASSGGLAAYEQYF. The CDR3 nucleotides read TGTGCCAGCAGTGGGGGACTAGCGGCCTACGAGCAGTACTTC. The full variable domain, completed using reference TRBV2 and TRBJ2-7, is EPEVTQTPSHQVTQMGQEVILRCVPISNHLYFYWYRQILGQKVEFLVSFYNNEISEKSEIFDDQFSVERPDGSNFTLKIRSTKLEDSAMYFCASSGGLAAYEQYFGPGTRLTVT.

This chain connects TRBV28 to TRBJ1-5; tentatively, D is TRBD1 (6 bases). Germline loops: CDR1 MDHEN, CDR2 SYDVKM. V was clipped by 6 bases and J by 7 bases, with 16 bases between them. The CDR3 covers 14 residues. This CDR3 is CASREQGLGQPQHF. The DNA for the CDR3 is TGTGCCAGCAGGGAACAGGGACTCGGGCAGCCCCAGCATTTT.

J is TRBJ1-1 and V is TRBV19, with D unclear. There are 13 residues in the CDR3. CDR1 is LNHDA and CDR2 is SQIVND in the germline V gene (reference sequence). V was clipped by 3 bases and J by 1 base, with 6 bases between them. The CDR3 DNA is TGTGCCAGTAGTATTGACCCGAACACTGAAGCTTTCTTT. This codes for CASSIDPNTEAFF. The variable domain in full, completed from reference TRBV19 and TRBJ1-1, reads DGGITQSPKYLFRKEGQNVTLSCEQNLNHDAMYWYRQDPGQGLRLIYYSQIVNDFQKGDIAEGYSVSREKKESFPLTVTSAQKNPTAFYLCASSIDPNTEAFFGQGTRLTVV.

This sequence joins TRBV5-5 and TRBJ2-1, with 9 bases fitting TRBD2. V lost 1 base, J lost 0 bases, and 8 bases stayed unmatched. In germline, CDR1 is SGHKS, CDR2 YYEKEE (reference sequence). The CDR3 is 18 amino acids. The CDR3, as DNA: TGTGCCAGCAGCTTGTCCCTAGCGGGAACGAGCTCCTACAATGAGCAGTTCTTC. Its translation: CASSLSLAGTSSYNEQFF.

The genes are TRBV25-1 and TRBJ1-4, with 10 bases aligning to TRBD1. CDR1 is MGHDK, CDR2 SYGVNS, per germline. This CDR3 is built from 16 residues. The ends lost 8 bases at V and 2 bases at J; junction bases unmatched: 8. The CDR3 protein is CASAAGTGATNEKLFF. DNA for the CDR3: TGTGCCAGCGCCGCCGGGACAGGGGCCACTAATGAAAAACTGTTTTTT.

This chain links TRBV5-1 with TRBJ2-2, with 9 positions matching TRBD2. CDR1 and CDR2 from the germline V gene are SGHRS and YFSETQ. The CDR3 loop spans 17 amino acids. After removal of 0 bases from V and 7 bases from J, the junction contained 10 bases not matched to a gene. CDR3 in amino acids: CASSLAGSGRRDGELFF. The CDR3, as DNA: TGCGCCAGCAGCTTGGCCGGAAGCGGGAGGAGGGACGGGGAGCTGTTTTTT.

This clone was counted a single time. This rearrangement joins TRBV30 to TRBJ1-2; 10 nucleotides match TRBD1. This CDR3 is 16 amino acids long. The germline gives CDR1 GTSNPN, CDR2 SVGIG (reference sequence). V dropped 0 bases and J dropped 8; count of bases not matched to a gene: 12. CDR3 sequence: CAWSVKGADRGKGYTF. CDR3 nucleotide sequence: TGTGCCTGGAGTGTAAAGGGTGCGGACAGGGGGAAAGGCTACACCTTC.

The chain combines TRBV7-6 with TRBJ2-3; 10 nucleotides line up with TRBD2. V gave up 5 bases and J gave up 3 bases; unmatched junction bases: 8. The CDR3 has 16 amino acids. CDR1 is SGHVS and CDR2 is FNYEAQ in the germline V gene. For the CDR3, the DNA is TGTGCCAGCAGCAGAGCCGGGACTAGCGTGACAGATACGCAGTATTTT. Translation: CASSRAGTSVTDTQYF.

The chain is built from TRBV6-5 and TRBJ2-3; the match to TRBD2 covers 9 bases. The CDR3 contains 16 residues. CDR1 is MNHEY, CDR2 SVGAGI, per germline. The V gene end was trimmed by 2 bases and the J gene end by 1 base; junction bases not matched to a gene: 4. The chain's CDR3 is CASSYSRLAGTDTQYF. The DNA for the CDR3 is TGTGCCAGCAGTTACAGTCGACTAGCGGGCACAGATACGCAGTATTTT.

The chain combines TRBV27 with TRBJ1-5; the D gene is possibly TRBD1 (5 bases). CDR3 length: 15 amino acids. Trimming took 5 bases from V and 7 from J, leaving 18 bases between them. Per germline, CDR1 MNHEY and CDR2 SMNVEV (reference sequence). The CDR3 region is CASSPFSGTGQPQHF. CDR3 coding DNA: TGTGCCAGCAGTCCTTTTTCAGGGACGGGACAGCCCCAGCATTTT.

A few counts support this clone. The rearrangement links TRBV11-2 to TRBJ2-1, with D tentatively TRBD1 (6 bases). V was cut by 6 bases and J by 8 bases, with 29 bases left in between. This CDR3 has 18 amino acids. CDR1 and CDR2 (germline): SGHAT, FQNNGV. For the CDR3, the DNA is TGTGCCAGCAGGCGAAATAGGGCGGTTACAGGGAGTATCCATGAGCAGTTCTTC. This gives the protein CASRRNRAVTGSIHEQFF.

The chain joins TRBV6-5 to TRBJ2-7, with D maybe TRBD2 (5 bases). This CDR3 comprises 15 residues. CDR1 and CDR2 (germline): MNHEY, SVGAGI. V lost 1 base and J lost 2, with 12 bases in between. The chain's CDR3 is CASSYFVGNPYEQYF. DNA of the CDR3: TGTGCCAGCAGTTACTTCGTCGGGAACCCCTACGAGCAGTACTTC.

The CDR3 protein is CATSRDLTSGYNEQFF. The CDR3 nucleotides are TGTGCCACCAGCAGAGATTTGACTAGCGGTTACAATGAGCAGTTCTTC. The V gene is TRBV15, the J gene TRBJ2-1; 9 bases agree with TRBD2. V gave up 0 bases and J gave up 4 bases; unmatched junction bases: 4. CDR1 is LNHNV and CDR2 is YYDKDF in the germline V gene (reference sequence). CDR3 length: 16 residues.

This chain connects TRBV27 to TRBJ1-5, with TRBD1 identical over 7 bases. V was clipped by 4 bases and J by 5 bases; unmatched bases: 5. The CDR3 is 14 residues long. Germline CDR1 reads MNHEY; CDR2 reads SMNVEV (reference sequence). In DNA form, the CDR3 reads TGTGCCAGCAGTTCACAGGGGATCCATCAGCCCCAGCATTTT. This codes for CASSSQGIHQPQHF.

The CDR3 DNA sequence: TGTGCCAGTAGTATAAGTCCGATAAATGAGCAGTTCTTC. This gives the protein CASSISPINEQFF. The V gene is TRBV19, the J gene TRBJ2-1, with no clear D. V was trimmed by 2 bases and J by 7 bases, leaving 9 bases between them. This CDR3 is built from 13 residues. The V gene's germline CDR1 is LNHDA and CDR2 SQIVND (reference sequence).

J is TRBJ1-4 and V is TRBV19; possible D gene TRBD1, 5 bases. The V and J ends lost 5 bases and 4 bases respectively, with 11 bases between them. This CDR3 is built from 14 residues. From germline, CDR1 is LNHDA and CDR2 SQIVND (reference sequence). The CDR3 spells CASSLGLLNEKLFF. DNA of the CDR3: TGTGCCAGTAGTCTGGGACTCCTTAATGAAAAACTGTTTTTT.

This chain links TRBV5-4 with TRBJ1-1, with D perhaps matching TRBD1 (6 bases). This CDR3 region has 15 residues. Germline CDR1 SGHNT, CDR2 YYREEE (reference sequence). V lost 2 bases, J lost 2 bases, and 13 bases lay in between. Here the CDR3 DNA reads TGTGCCAGCAGCTTAAGAAGGACAGCTAACACTGAAGCTTTCTTT. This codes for CASSLRRTANTEAFF.

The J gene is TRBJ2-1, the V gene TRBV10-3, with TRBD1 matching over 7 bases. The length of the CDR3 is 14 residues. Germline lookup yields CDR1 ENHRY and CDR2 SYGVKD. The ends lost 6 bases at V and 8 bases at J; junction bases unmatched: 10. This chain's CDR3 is CAISLTGNRDEQFF. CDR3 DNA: TGTGCCATCAGCCTGACAGGGAATCGGGATGAGCAGTTCTTC.